This entry describes one T cell receptor beta chain. The CDR3 runs 10 residues. V was trimmed by 6 bases and J by 5 bases, leaving 3 bases between them. Germline lookup yields CDR1 SGHNT and CDR2 YENEEA. This specimen belongs to a study of OX40 agonist ivuxolimab in advanced cancers. Whole-study context: Ivuxolimab doses were 0.01, 0.1, 0.3, 1.5, 3 or 10 mg/kg every 2 weeks.

TCRdb's copy holds only in-frame clones and misses some; the assay was immunoSEQ multiplex PCR. The repertoire holds about 93,000 clones, with under 95% as singletons. The material sequenced was CD4+ or CD8+ T cells sorted from blood, taken in a trial of the OX40 agonist ivuxolimab. The chain has TRBV11-3 and TRBJ2-3, with unresolved D. This clonotype was obtained from an adult with an advanced solid tumor such as melanoma, head and neck, liver or kidney cancer. CDR3 sequence (DNA): TGTGCCAGCAGGGGAGATACGCAGTATTTT. It translates to CASRGDTQYF.